The TCR beta chain under discussion was sequenced for a study of blood T cell repertoires in COVID-19. Some clones are missing from TCRdb's copy, which holds only in-frame ones; the method was immunoSEQ multiplex PCR. Of 250,000 or so clones in the sample, over 75% are singletons; the top ten hold 1.5% to 2%. The V and J ends lost 7 bases and 3 bases respectively, with 12 bases between them. Germline CDR1 reads MGHDK; CDR2 reads SYGVNS. The CDR3 is 13 residues long. This receptor was identified in a woman aged 45-59 years who had recovered from COVID-19. The gene calls are TRBV25-1 and TRBJ1-2; tentative D call: TRBD1 (6 bases). Material for sequencing was PBMCs or T cells enriched from blood (not recorded which). For the CDR3, the DNA is TGTGCCAGCACCATGGACAGCGACTATGGCTACACCTTC. The encoded protein is CASTMDSDYGYTF.